This TCR beta chain was identified during a study of shared clonotypes between healthy human individuals. The CDR3 runs to 16 residues. Losses at the gene ends were 7 bases for V and 2 bases for J; bases not matched to a gene: 10. The germline V gene encodes CDR1 SNHLY and CDR2 FYNNEI. Generated by immunoSEQ multiplex PCR, the TCRdb table keeps only in-frame clones and is missing some. The table records approximately 1.4 million clones, 98% of them present only once. Material for sequencing was naive CD4+ T cells sorted from blood. Subset defined: CD45RA+ positively selected. The receptor was isolated from a man in his thirties or forties in good health. The chain combines TRBV2 with TRBJ2-5, with 10 bases identical to TRBD1. The CDR3 bases are TGTGCCAGCACGCCTCGGGACAGGGGAAAACAAGAGACCCAGTACTTC. Residues: CASTPRDRGKQETQYF.